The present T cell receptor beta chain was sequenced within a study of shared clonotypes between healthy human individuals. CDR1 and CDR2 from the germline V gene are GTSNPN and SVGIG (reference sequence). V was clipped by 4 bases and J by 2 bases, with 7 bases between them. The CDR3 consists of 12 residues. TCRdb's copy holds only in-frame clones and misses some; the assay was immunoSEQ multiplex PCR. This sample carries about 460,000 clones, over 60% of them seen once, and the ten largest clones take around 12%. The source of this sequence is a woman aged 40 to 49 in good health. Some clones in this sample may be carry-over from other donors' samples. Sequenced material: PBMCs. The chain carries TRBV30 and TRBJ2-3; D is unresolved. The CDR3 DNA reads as TGTGCCTGGATATCGAACACAGATACGCAGTATTTT. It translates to CAWISNTDTQYF.